The entry below gives a single TCR beta chain sequence along with its context. There are many counts of this clonotype. Its antigen is still unknown. No qualities accompany the bases; no much larger clone lies one base away. Trimming costs V 3 bases and J 0 bases, and their ends lie 14 bases apart. Measured from the cysteine to the phenylalanine, the CDR3 is 16 residues long. Kept here is only the CDR3 DNA, which spans 48 bases and is read in frame from base 1. The germline V gene specifies SGHAT as CDR1 and FQNNGV as CDR2. This entry comes from a study of early T cells in non-severe SARS-CoV-2 infection (TCRdb year 2021). Notes on the research overall: Bulk RNA from unsorted whole blood was used for TCR sequencing, so alpha and beta chains could not be paired.

This was a case-control study nested in a cohort of healthcare workers in London, UK, who had nasopharyngeal swab PCR tests and blood samples taken every week. Healthcare workers were recruited during the week of the UK lockdown, between 23 and 31 March 2020, and followed weekly for up to about 15 weeks. Findings and caveats that apply to the study as a whole: VDJdb matching was skewed toward anti-spike CD8 responses and likely underestimated virus-specific expansions, missing private and CD4 specificities.

The library relied on 5' RACE. TCRdb shows the sequencer as NextSeq 500. Unique molecular identifiers were attached to individual cDNA molecules in the TCR library protocol so that sequencing error and PCR bias could be corrected. TCR alpha and beta chains were both sequenced, and the abundances of alpha and beta sequences in each sample were closely correlated with each other. The study's processing was this. Decombinator V4 was used to perform V gene, J gene and CDR3 annotation of TCR sequences. TCRs were defined as expanded if a significant change between any two time points was detected under a Poisson model with p below 0.0001. Abundances of TCRs were expressed as counts per million after normalisation to the total number of TCRs sequenced in each sample. MAIT TCRs were defined by TRAV1-2 paired with TRAJ12, TRAJ20 or TRAJ33, and iNKT TCRs by TRAV10 paired with TRAJ18. VDJdb, accessed 1 November 2021, was searched for CMV, EBV and SARS-CoV-2 annotated TCRs, excluding TCRs annotated for multiple antigens. TCRdb redid the processing of the public reads, applying fastp at Q25 and MiXCR, and retained in-frame beta chains. Each record represents a unique CDR3 protein, reported with the most common genes and DNA among its rows. These V and J calls originate from TCRdb's pipeline instead of the authors' own analysis. This sample lists around 23,000 distinct CDR3 sequences; just under 4.5% were detected once. 20% of the sample rests with the top ten.

The sample was whole blood. The chain uses TRBV11-2 and TRBJ2-5; the D segment could be TRBD2, given 6 matching bases. The clonotype comes from an adult who was a healthcare worker with PCR-confirmed SARS-CoV-2 infection or an uninfected control (not recorded which). For the CDR3, the sequence is CASSFRDSLYQETQYF. The nucleotide sequence reads TGTGCCAGCAGCTTCCGGGACTCCCTATACCAAGAGACCCAGTACTTC.